This is a list of T cell receptor beta chains from one sample in a study of blood T cells in healthy people across ages. TCRdb reanalysed the 5' RACE reads using MiXCR and keeps one entry per CDR3 protein. The sample gives hundreds of thousands of distinct CDR3 sequences, approximately 59% of which show up once; 30% to 40% is in the top ten. Sequencing input: blood. All receptors come from a man aged 55-75 years in good health. Both conserved end residues are part of each CDR3. D genes are given only for firm matches. Where a row states a size, it is once, few, many or the class of an expanded clone; other rows omit it.

DNA: TGTGCCAGCAGCCAGGTGGAGGTTCAGTACTTC
CDR3: CASSQVEVQYF
D: -
V: TRBV3-1
size: -
J: TRBJ2-7

DNA: TGTGCCAGCAGTATCGGACAGTTGGATACGCAGTATTTT
CDR3: CASSIGQLDTQYF
D: -
V: TRBV6-5
size: -
J: TRBJ2-3

DNA: TGTGCCAGCAGTACTAGCGGGGACCTCACAGATACGCAGTATTTT
CDR3: CASSTSGDLTDTQYF
D: TRBD2
V: TRBV6-1
size: -
J: TRBJ2-3

DNA: TGCAGTGCGACACAGGGACGCATGAACTATGGCTACACCTTC
CDR3: CSATQGRMNYGYTF
D: -
V: TRBV20-1
size: -
J: TRBJ1-2

DNA: TGCGCCAGCAGGCCATCTATAGGGGACCTGGATACGCAGTATTTT
CDR3: CASRPSIGDLDTQYF
D: -
V: TRBV5-1
size: -
J: TRBJ2-3

DNA: TGTGCCAGCAGCCAACTGGGGGCAGTGATACAAGAGACCCAGTACTTC
CDR3: CASSQLGAVIQETQYF
D: -
V: TRBV3-1
size: -
J: TRBJ2-5

DNA: TGTGCCAGCAGTTTCAGACCGGTAACAGATACGCAGTATTTT
CDR3: CASSFRPVTDTQYF
D: -
V: TRBV12-3/TRBV12-4
size: -
J: TRBJ2-3

DNA: TGTGCCAGCAGCTGGGGCGGGGGGGAAGAGACCCAGTACTTC
CDR3: CASSWGGGEETQYF
D: TRBD2
V: TRBV4-2
size: -
J: TRBJ2-5

DNA: TGTGCCAGCAGCCGTGACAGGGCTATTCAAGAGACCCAGTACTTC
CDR3: CASSRDRAIQETQYF
D: TRBD1
V: TRBV7-2
size: -
J: TRBJ2-5

DNA: TGCGCCAGCAGCTTGGAGGGACAGGGATCCTCCTACGAGCAGTACTTC
CDR3: CASSLEGQGSSYEQYF
D: TRBD1
V: TRBV5-1
size: -
J: TRBJ2-7

DNA: TGTGCCACCGCCCCCGGGCTCTCCTACAATGAGCGGTTCTTC
CDR3: CATAPGLSYNERFF
D: -
V: TRBV10-3
size: -
J: TRBJ2-1

DNA: TGCGCCAGCAGCTTGACGTCAGGGGGCTTGTATTCACCCCTCCACTTT
CDR3: CASSLTSGGLYSPLHF
D: TRBD1
V: TRBV5-1
size: -
J: TRBJ1-6

DNA: TGTGCCAGCTCAGCCGGGACTAGCGGGGGGAATACGCAGTATTTT
CDR3: CASSAGTSGGNTQYF
D: TRBD2
V: TRBV6-5
size: once
J: TRBJ2-3

DNA: TGTGCCAGCAGCCGCATAACAGTCACAGATACGCAGTATTTT
CDR3: CASSRITVTDTQYF
D: -
V: TRBV14
size: once
J: TRBJ2-3

DNA: TGCAGTGCCCCTAACCCAGGAAAAGGGGGGGCTGGGAATGAGCAGTTCTTC
CDR3: CSAPNPGKGGAGNEQFF
D: -
V: TRBV20-1
size: -
J: TRBJ2-1

DNA: TGTGCCACCAGGGGCTGCCAGCCCTACGAGCAGTACTTC
CDR3: CATRGCQPYEQYF
D: -
V: TRBV24-1
size: -
J: TRBJ2-7